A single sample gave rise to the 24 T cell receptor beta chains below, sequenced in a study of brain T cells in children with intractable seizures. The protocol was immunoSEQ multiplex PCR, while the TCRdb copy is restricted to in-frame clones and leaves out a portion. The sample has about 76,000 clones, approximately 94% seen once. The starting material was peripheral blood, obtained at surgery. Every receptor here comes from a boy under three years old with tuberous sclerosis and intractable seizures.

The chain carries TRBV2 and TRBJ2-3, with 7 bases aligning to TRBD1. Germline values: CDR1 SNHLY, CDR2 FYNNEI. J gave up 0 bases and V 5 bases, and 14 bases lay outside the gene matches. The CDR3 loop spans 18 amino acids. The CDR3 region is CASSRGQRDLFSTDTQYF. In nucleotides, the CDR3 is TGTGCCAGCAGTAGGGGACAGCGAGACCTGTTTAGCACAGATACGCAGTATTTT.

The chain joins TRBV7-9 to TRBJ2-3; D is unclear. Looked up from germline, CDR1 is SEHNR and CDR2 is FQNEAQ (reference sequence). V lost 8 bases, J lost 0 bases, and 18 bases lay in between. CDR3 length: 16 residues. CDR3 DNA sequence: TGTGCCAGCGGCCCGAAAGCGCTGCTAAGCACAGATACGCAGTATTTT. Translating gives CASGPKALLSTDTQYF.

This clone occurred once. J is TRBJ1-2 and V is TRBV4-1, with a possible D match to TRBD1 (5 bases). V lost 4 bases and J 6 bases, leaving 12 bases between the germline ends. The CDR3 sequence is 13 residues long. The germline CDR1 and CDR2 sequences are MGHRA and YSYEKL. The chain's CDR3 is CASSPIIGDGYTF. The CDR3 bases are TGCGCCAGCAGCCCAATAATAGGGGATGGCTACACCTTC.

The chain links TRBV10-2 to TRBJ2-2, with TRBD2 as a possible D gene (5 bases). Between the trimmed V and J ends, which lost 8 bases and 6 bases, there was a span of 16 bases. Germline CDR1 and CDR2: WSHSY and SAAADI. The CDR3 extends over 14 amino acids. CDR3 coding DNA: TGCGCCAGCGGACCCGGAGGACGCCCCGGGGAGCTGTTTTTT. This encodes CASGPGGRPGELFF.

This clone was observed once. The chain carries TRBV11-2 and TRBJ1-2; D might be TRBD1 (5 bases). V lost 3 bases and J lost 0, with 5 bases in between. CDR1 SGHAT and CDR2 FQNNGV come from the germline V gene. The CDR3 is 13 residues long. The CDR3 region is CASSLTANYGYTF. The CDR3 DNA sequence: TGTGCCAGCAGCTTGACAGCTAACTATGGCTACACCTTC.

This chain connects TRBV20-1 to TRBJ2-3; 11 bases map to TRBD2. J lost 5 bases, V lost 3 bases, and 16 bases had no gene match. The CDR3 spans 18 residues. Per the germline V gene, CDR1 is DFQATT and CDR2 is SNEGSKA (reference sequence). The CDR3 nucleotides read TGCAGTGCTAGTTGGGACACAATACTAGCGGGGGTGATAGATACGCAGTATTTT. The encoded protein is CSASWDTILAGVIDTQYF.

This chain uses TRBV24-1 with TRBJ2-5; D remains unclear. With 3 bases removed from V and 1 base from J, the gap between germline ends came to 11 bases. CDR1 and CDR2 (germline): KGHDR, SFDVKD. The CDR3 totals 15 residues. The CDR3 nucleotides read TGTGCCACCAGTGATACTGGGATTTCCCAAGAGACCCAGTACTTC. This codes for CATSDTGISQETQYF.

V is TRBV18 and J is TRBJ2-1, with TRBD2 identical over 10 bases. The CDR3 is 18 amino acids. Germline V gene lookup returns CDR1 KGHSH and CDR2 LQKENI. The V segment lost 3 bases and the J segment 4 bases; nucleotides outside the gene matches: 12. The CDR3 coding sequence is TGTGCCAGCTCACCCCGAAGCGGGGGGGCCTCTCAATACAATGAGCAGTTCTTC. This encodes CASSPRSGGASQYNEQFF. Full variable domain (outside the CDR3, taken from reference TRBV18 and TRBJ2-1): NAGVMQNPRHLVRRRGQEARLRCSPMKGHSHVYWYRQLPEEGLKFMVYLQKENIIDESGMPKERFSAEFPKEGPSILRIQQVVRGDSAAYFCASSPRSGGASQYNEQFFGPGTRLTVL.

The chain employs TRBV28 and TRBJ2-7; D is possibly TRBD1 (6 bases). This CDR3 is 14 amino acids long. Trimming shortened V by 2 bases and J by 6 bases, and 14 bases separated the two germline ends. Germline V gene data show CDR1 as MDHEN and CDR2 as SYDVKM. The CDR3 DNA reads TGTGCCAGCAGTTTACTGGGGGCAAGGTCCGAGCAGTACTTC. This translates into CASSLLGARSEQYF.

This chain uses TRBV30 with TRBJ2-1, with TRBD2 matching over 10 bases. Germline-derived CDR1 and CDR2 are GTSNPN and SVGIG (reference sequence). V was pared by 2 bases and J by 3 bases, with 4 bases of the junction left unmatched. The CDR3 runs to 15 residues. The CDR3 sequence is CAWSSGGAIYNEQFF. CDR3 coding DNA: TGTGCCTGGAGTAGCGGGGGGGCCATCTACAATGAGCAGTTCTTC.

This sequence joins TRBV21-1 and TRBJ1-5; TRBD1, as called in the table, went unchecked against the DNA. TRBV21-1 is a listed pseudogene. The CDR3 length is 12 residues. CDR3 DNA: TGTGCCAGCAGGACAGGGGATCAGCCCCAGCATTTT. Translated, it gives CASRTGDQPQHF.

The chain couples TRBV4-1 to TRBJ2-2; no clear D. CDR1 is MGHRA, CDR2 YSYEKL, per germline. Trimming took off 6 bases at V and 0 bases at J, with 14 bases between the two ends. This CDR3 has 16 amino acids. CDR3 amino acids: CASRQRVFPNTGELFF. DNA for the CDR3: TGCGCCAGCAGACAACGAGTGTTTCCGAACACCGGGGAGCTGTTTTTT.

The CDR3 region is CASSQTGYYGYTF. CDR3 nucleotide sequence: TGTGCCAGCAGCCAGACAGGGTACTATGGCTACACCTTC. The V gene is TRBV12-3 or TRBV12-4, the J gene TRBJ1-2; 7 nucleotides match TRBD1. CDR3 length equals 13 residues. V gave up 6 bases and J gave up 3 bases; unmatched junction bases: 4.

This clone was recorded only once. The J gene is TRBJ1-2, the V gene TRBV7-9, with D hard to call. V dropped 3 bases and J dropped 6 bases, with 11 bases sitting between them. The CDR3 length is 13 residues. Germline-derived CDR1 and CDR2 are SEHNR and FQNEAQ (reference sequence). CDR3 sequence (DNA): TGTGCCAGCAGCTTCGGCAATATCAATGGCTACACCTTC. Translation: CASSFGNINGYTF.

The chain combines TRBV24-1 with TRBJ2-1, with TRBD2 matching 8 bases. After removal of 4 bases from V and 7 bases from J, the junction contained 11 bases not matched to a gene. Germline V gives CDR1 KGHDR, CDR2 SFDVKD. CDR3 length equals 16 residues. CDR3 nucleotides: TGTGCCACCAGTGAACGAGCGGGGGCCCGGGGGAATGAGCAGTTCTTC. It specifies CATSERAGARGNEQFF.

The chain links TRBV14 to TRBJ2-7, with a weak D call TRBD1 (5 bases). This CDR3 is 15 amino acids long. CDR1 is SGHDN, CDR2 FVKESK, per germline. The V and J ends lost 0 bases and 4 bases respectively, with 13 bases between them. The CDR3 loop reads CASSQERGSAYEQYF. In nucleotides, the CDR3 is TGTGCCAGCAGCCAAGAAAGGGGTTCAGCTTACGAGCAGTACTTC.

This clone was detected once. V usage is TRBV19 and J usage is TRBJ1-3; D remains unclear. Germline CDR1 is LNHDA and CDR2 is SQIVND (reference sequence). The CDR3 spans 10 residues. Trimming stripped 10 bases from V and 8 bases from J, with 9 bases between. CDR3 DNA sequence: TGTGCCACCAGACTGGACACCATATATTTT. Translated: CATRLDTIYF.

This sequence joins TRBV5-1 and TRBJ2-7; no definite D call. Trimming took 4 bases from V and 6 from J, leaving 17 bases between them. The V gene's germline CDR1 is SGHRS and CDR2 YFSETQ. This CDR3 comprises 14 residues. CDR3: CASSPEWVLGEQYF. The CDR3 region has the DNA TGCGCCAGCAGCCCTGAGTGGGTACTGGGCGAGCAGTACTTC. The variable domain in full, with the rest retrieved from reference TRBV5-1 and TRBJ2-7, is KAGVTQTPRYLIKTRGQQVTLSCSPISGHRSVSWYQQTPGQGLQFLFEYFSETQRNKGNFPGRFSGRQFSNSRSEMNVSTLELGDSALYLCASSPEWVLGEQYFGPGTRLTVT.

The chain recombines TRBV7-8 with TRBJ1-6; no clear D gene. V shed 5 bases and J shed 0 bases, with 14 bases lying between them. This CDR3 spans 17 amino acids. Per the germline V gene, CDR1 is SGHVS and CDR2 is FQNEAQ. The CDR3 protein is CASSPAGKSSYNSPLHF. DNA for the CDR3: TGTGCCAGCAGCCCAGCGGGGAAGAGCTCCTATAATTCACCCCTCCACTTT. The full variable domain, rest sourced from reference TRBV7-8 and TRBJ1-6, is GAGVSQSPRYKVAKRGQDVALRCDPISGHVSLFWYQQALGQGPEFLTYFQNEAQLDKSGLPSDRFFAERPEGSVSTLKIQRTQQEDSAVYLCASSPAGKSSYNSPLHFGNGTRLTVT.

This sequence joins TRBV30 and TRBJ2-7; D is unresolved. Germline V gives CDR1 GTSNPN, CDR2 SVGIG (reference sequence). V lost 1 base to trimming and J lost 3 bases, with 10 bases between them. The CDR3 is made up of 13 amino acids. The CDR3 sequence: CAWSERLNYEQYF. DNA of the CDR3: TGTGCCTGGAGTGAACGTTTGAACTACGAGCAGTACTTC. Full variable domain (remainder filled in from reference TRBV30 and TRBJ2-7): SQTIHQWPATLVQPVGSPLSLECTVEGTSNPNLYWYRQAAGRGLQLLFYSVGIGQISSEVPQNLSASRPQDRQFILSSKKLLLSDSGFYLCAWSERLNYEQYFGPGTRLTVT.

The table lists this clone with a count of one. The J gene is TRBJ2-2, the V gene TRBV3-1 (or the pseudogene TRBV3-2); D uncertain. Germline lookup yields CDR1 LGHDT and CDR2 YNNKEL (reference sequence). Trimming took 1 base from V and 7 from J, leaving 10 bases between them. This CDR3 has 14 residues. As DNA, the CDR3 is TGTGCCAGCAGCCAAGTCCCTGGGGTCGGGGAGCTGTTTTTT. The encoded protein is CASSQVPGVGELFF.

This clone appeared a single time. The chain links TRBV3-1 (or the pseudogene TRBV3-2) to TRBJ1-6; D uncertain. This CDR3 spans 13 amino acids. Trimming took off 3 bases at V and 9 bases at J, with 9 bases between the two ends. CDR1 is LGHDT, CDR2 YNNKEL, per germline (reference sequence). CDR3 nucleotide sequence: TGTGCCAGCAGCCAGAATTTCGGTTCACCCCTCCACTTT. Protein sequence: CASSQNFGSPLHF.

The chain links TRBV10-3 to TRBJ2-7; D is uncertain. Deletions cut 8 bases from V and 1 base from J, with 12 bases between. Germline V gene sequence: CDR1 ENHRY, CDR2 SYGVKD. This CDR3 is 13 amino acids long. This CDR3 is CAIGPVISYEQYF. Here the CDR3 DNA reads TGTGCCATCGGGCCGGTGATTTCCTACGAGCAGTACTTC.

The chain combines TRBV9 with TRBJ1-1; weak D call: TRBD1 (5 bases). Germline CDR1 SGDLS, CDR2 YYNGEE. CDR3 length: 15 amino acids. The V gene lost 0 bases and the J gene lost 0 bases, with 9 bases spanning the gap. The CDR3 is CASSVDGGMNTEAFF. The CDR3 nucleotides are TGTGCCAGCAGCGTAGATGGGGGGATGAACACTGAAGCTTTCTTT.